This T cell receptor (beta chain) was captured in a study of radiation and T cells in renal cell carcinoma. Study-wide context: Nephrectomy followed 15 Gy stereotactic body radiation by 4 weeks.

Generated by immunoSEQ multiplex PCR, the TCRdb table keeps only in-frame clones and is missing some. The table includes roughly 120,000 clones, 75% to 85% detected once. Stated time point: blood 2 weeks post-SBRT. Regarding treatment: 15 Gy SBRT to primary tumor, nephrectomy 4 weeks later. The patient's renal cell carcinoma had clear cell pathology. Findings and caveats of the study: From baseline, blood top tumor clonotypes peaked at 2 weeks post-radiation.

With respect to this clone: Its antigen remains unknown.

The CDR3 length is 14 residues. V gave up 4 bases and J gave up 1 base; unmatched junction bases: 4. Germline CDR1 SGHTA, CDR2 FQGNSA. Sequenced material: blood, taken from a patient whose treatment included radiotherapy and nephrectomy. V and J are TRBV7-2 and TRBJ2-7, with TRBD1 matching over 7 bases. This TCR was recovered from a woman aged 55-69 years with renal cell carcinoma. Written as DNA, the CDR3 is TGTGCCAGCAGCTCTCCGGGACAGTCCTACGAGCAGTACTTC. Amino acids: CASSSPGQSYEQYF. Drawing the rest from reference TRBV7-2 and TRBJ2-7, the complete variable domain is GAGVSQSPSNKVTEKGKDVELRCDPISGHTALYWYRQSLGQGLEFLIYFQGNSAPDKSGLPSDRFSAERTGGSVSTLTIQRTQQEDSAVYLCASSSPGQSYEQYFGPGTRLTVT.